This T cell receptor beta chain is from a study of blood T cell repertoires in COVID-19. After removal of 0 bases from V and 6 bases from J, the junction contained 4 bases not matched to a gene. Germline V gene sequence: CDR1 SGHDT, CDR2 YYEEEE. The CDR3 runs 14 residues. Under the authors' procedure: The authors estimated nucleated cell counts from reference gene primer amplification. The assay was immunoSEQ multiplex PCR, and TCRdb's table has in-frame clones only and misses some. V and J calls plus clone size are reproduced from that table; the DNA served to infer D and trimming. The sample carries some 48,000 clones, roughly 90% recorded once.

Sequencing was carried out using peripheral blood. The V and J genes are TRBV5-6 and TRBJ2-5; TRBD1 matches 8 bases. This TCR was recovered from a woman of 80 years or more with acute or convalescent COVID-19. CDR3 bases: TGTGCCAGCAGCTTGGAGGACAGGGTCCAGACCCAGTACTTC. Protein: CASSLEDRVQTQYF.